The source of this T cell receptor beta chain is a study of PD-L1 blockade in urothelial cancer. At the level of the study: Enrolled patients had been treated previously with 0 to 3 chemotherapy regimens. Researchers looked at the blood 3 weeks (second dose) and 6 weeks after treatment began. Researchers found blood samples held a median of roughly 140,000 T cells.

This table comes from immunoSEQ multiplex PCR, and its TCRdb copy is limited to in-frame clones, with some not included. Among under 150,000 clones listed, around 89% were seen once. Stated time point: peripheral blood 6 weeks after treatment start. Each patient gave between 1 and 8 samples of peripheral blood mononuclear cells, which were collected pretreatment and during treatment. This CDR3 region has 17 residues. The V and J ends lost 3 bases and 1 base, in that order; junction bases with no gene match: 6. CDR1 is MNHEY, CDR2 SMNVEV, per germline (reference sequence). Sequencing used PBMCs, obtained around atezolizumab (anti-PD-L1) treatment. This sequence was found in a man in his sixties with urothelial cancer. The chain uses TRBV27 and TRBJ2-6; TRBD2 matches at 7 bases. The CDR3 sequence: CASSLLPGGSGANVLTF. The CDR3 coding sequence is TGTGCCAGCAGTTTGCTCCCGGGGGGATCTGGGGCCAACGTCCTGACTTTC. Full variable domain (missing parts from reference TRBV27 and TRBJ2-6): EAQVTQNPRYLITVTGKKLTVTCSQNMNHEYMSWYRQDPGLGLRQIYYSMNVEVTDKGDVPEGYKVSRKEKRNFPLILESPSPNQTSLYFCASSLLPGGSGANVLTFGAGSRLTVL.